Reported below is one T cell receptor beta chain. Its antigen is unknown. CDR1 is LNHDA and CDR2 is SQIVND in the germline V gene (reference sequence). This CDR3 has 13 residues. Trimming left V 3 bases short and J 12 bases short, with 15 bases between. This sample is part of a study of a mutant IDH1 vaccine in newly diagnosed glioma. Overall study: Patients got their first vaccination 4-6 weeks after radiotherapy alone, or with temozolomide cycles. At week 47 came visit V13, while visit V12 had come at week 35. Study-level points and caveats: No link was apparently found between pseudoprogression and changes in top peripheral T cell clonotypes.

TCRdb's table, derived via immunoSEQ multiplex PCR, lists solely in-frame clones and lacks some. The table shows 35,000 to 45,000 clones, with 75% to 85% occurring only once. Time point described: week 35, safety follow-up. The investigators gave 300 ug of mutant IDH1 20-mer peptide in each vaccine dose, together with topical imiquimod. New WHO grade 3 or 4 astrocytomas that were IDH1-mutant and ATRX-lost occurred in the donors. This material consisted of PBMCs, taken from a glioma patient whose treatment included an IDH1 peptide vaccine. This receptor was taken from a woman in her forties or fifties with glioma. V usage is TRBV19 and J usage is TRBJ1-5; D may be TRBD1 (5 bases). CDR3 sequence reads: CASSIGVQGLQHF. The CDR3 DNA reads TGTGCCAGTAGTATCGGGGTTCAGGGTCTCCAGCATTTT.